This TCR beta chain comes out of a study of CD8+ T cells in alopecia areata. As the sequencing template, cDNA was produced by extracting RNA and reverse transcribing it. TCRdb's copy holds only in-frame clones and misses some; the assay was immunoSEQ multiplex PCR. The sample holds under 75,000 clones, about 45% seen once. Study results and caveats: Compared with normal scalp, lesional scalp had higher clonality and more expanded CD8+ clones.

Specimens obtained from alopecia areata patients comprised lesional scalp punch biopsies and peripheral blood. CD4+ and CD8+ T cells were sorted from PBMCs. Germline V gene sequence: CDR1 PRHDT, CDR2 FYEKMQ (reference sequence). Trimming removed 5 bases from V and 4 bases from J, with 14 bases in between. The CDR3 length is 14 residues. This clone was found many times. Its specificity is not known. The rearrangement links TRBV13 to TRBJ2-5; possible D gene TRBD1, 5 bases. The starting material was CD8+ T cells sorted from blood, obtained at week 0. The clonotype comes from a human donor with alopecia areata. Here the CDR3 reads CASSKRQSRETQYF. The DNA of the CDR3 is TGTGCCAGCAGCAAACGACAGTCTCGAGAGACCCAGTACTTC.